This entry concerns a single T cell receptor beta chain. In the original workflow: Using reference gene primer amplification, nucleated cell counts were estimated. Generated by immunoSEQ multiplex PCR, the TCRdb table keeps only in-frame clones and is missing some. V, J and clone size are those of that table, while D and trimming were read from the DNA. This table holds 55,000 to 75,000 clones, over 85% found once. Trimming removed 2 bases at V and 0 bases at J, with 10 bases between. In germline, CDR1 is SEHNR, CDR2 FQNEAQ (reference sequence). CDR3 length: 15 residues. This entry is derived from a study of blood T cell repertoires in COVID-19. The overall study: Whether acute or convalescent, the COVID-19 samples came from the United States, Italy and Spain. T cells, B-cell-depleted T cells, or PBMCs supplied cDNA or gDNA.

The chain couples TRBV7-9 to TRBJ1-2; D not resolved. Sequenced: peripheral blood. The TCR comes from a man in his 60s with acute or convalescent COVID-19. CDR3 sequence (DNA): TGTGCCAGCAGCTTATACGGGATCTCTAACTATGGCTACACCTTC. It translates to CASSLYGISNYGYTF.